Listed below are T cell receptor beta chains from one sample, sequenced in a study of control samples from healthy donors and cancer patients. The repertoire was sequenced with immunoSEQ multiplex PCR; TCRdb's copy has only in-frame clones and lacks some. The sample includes fewer than 95,000 clones, approximately 87% seen only once; the top ten take 2% to 2.5%. Material for sequencing was blood. All receptors derive from a woman in her thirties or forties in good health. The CDR3 runs from the conserved cysteine through the conserved F or W. Each record gives: D gene, J gene, clone size, V gene, CDR3 DNA, CDR3 protein. D genes are given only for firm matches. Size values are once, few and many counts, or a class for expanded clones, and some rows have none.

TRBD1 TRBJ1-2 . TRBV6-5 TGTGCCAGCAGACCACAGGGGGAGGCTAACTATGGCTACACCTTC CASRPQGEANYGYTF
. TRBJ2-6 few TRBV19 TGTGCCAGTAGGGAAAGTGGGTCTCCTCCCTTCTCTGGGGCCAACGTCCTGACTTTC CASRESGSPPFSGANVLTF
. TRBJ1-1 . TRBV4-3 TGCGCCAGCAACACAGGCCTCATGAACACTGAAGCTTTCTTT CASNTGLMNTEAFF
TRBD1 TRBJ1-2 . TRBV7-2 TGTGCCAGCAGCTTAGGGACAGGGCAATATGGCTACACCTTC CASSLGTGQYGYTF
TRBD1 TRBJ1-3 . TRBV6-5 TGTGCCAGCAGTCTCACAGGGGTCGCGAACACCATATATTTT CASSLTGVANTIYF
. TRBJ2-7 . TRBV7-2 TGTGCCAGCAGCTTAGCCCGGGATTACTACGAGCAGTACTTC CASSLARDYYEQYF
TRBD1 TRBJ1-2 . TRBV5-5 TGTGCCAGCAACCAACAGCTGGGACAGGGGCCCCTCTATGGCTACACCTTC CASNQQLGQGPLYGYTF
. TRBJ2-3 . TRBV5-1 TGCGCCAGCAGCGCCTTGTTGGTCTCTAGCACAGATACGCAGTATTTT CASSALLVSSTDTQYF
TRBD2 TRBJ2-3 . TRBV24-1 TGTGCCACCAGTCCCAGCGGGGGCACAGATACGCAGTATTTT CATSPSGGTDTQYF
TRBD1 TRBJ1-3 . TRBV19 TGTGCCAGTAGTGCGGGGACAGCTGGAAACACCATATATTTT CASSAGTAGNTIYF
. TRBJ2-7 . TRBV24-1 TGTGCCACCAGTGACTCGGCGTCAGGTAACTACGAGCAGTACTTC CATSDSASGNYEQYF
. TRBJ1-1 . TRBV7-2 TGTGCCAGCAGCCCCCTAGGTGGGACTGAAGCTTTCTTT CASSPLGGTEAFF
TRBD1 TRBJ1-1 . TRBV7-2 TGTGCCAGCAGTTACAGGGGGCGATTCACTGAAGCTTTCTTT CASSYRGRFTEAFF
TRBD1 TRBJ2-6 once TRBV7-3 TGTGCCAGCAGCCCACGACAGGGGTCTGGGGCCAACGTCCTGACTTTC CASSPRQGSGANVLTF
. TRBJ2-7 . TRBV5-1 TGCGCCAGCAATCGAGACTCCTACGAGCAGTACTTC CASNRDSYEQYF
TRBD2 TRBJ2-3 once TRBV7-2 TGTGCCAGCAGCACCCGGACTAGCTGGGGCACAGATACGCAGTATTTT CASSTRTSWGTDTQYF
TRBD2 TRBJ2-5 . TRBV7-2 TGTGCCAGCAGCCCAGGACTAGCTGCGGAGACCCAGTACTTC CASSPGLAAETQYF
. TRBJ1-5 . TRBV6-5 TGTGCCAGCAGCTTGGGACGGCATAGCAATCAGCCCCAGCATTTT CASSLGRHSNQPQHF
TRBD2 TRBJ2-1 . TRBV6-2/TRBV6-3 TGTGCCAGCAGTTACACCCGCCTAGCGGGTTACAATGAGCAGTTCTTC CASSYTRLAGYNEQFF
TRBD1 TRBJ1-1 few TRBV5-6 TGTGCCAGCAGCTGGGCCCCACCACGTGACAGGGTCACTGAAGCTTTCTTT CASSWAPPRDRVTEAFF
. TRBJ2-2 once TRBV2 TGTGCCAGCCTAGGGGAGGTAAACACCGGGGAGCTGTTTTTT CASLGEVNTGELFF
. TRBJ2-3 once TRBV7-3 TGTGCCAGCAGTCGGGCCCTCACAGATACGCAGTATTTT CASSRALTDTQYF
. TRBJ2-7 . TRBV6-2/TRBV6-3 TGTGCCAGCGGCCGGGACTTTCTTGGATACGAGCAGTACTTC CASGRDFLGYEQYF
. TRBJ2-3 few TRBV7-7 TGTGCCAGCAGCTTAGGGTTGGGGGGGCAGCAGTATTTT CASSLGLGGQQYF
. TRBJ2-1 . TRBV29-1 TGCAGCGTTGAGGCGGGCCGAGGGGTTGAGCAGTTCTTC CSVEAGRGVEQFF